This T cell receptor (beta chain) was sequenced in a study of graft-versus-host responses after intestinal transplantation. Study details: Uniformly, recipients were administered anti-thymocyte globulin induction with subsequent tacrolimus and steroids for three to four years.

With regard to this clone: Its antigen remains unknown.

The data were produced by immunoSEQ multiplex PCR, yet TCRdb's version contains in-frame clones alone and is incomplete. The data contain over 85,000 clones, around 93% of them seen just once; the ten biggest clones take up over 0.45%. Germline lookup yields CDR1 SGHTS and CDR2 YDEGEE. The CDR3 sequence is 14 residues long. Trimming took off 1 base at V and 14 bases at J, with 16 bases between the two ends. The sequencing here drew on unstimulated CD8+ T cells sorted from spleen or lymph node cells, taken before intestinal transplant. The chain carries TRBV5-8 and TRBJ1-6; a weak D match, TRBD1 (6 bases). This receptor was obtained from a human donor who received an intestinal transplant. The CDR3 DNA follows: TGTGCCAGCAGCTTGAGGACAGATGGGAGGGCCCTCCACTTT. Encoded protein: CASSLRTDGRALHF.